A single sample gave rise to the 4 T cell receptor beta chains below, sequenced in a study of identical twins. TCRdb analysed the 5' RACE reads with MiXCR anew, one entry per CDR3 protein. The table records some 250,000 distinct CDR3 sequences, about 6.7% of them present only once. These data were likewise used in another study, on T cells expressing NK-cell markers.

Material: CD8+ T cells sorted from blood. The receptors were gathered from a woman aged 18-35 years in good health.

This clonotype was counted between two and nine times. The chain uses TRBV7-9 and TRBJ2-5; D is ambiguous. V lost 3 bases and J 1 base, leaving 3 bases between the germline ends. The length of the CDR3 is 12 residues. Germline CDR1 reads SEHNR; CDR2 reads FQNEAQ (reference sequence). The CDR3: CASSFPQETQYF. For the CDR3, the DNA is TGTGCCAGCAGCTTTCCCCAAGAGACCCAGTACTTC.

This clonotype has ten or more counts. V usage is TRBV5-1 and J usage is TRBJ1-3; D may be TRBD1 (5 bases). The V gene's germline CDR1 is SGHRS and CDR2 YFSETQ. Trimming removed 0 bases from V and 1 base from J, with 14 bases in between. There are 17 residues in the CDR3. The CDR3 DNA reads TGCGCCAGCAGCTTGGGGACACGTACCTTATCTGGAAACACCATATATTTT. It is translated as CASSLGTRTLSGNTIYF.

This clonotype was detected only a few times. The rearrangement uses TRBV7-9 and TRBJ1-4, with 7 positions matching TRBD1. The CDR3 loop spans 16 amino acids. Germline loops: CDR1 SEHNR, CDR2 FQNEAQ (reference sequence). J gave up 10 bases and V 3 bases, and 14 bases lay outside the gene matches. The CDR3 DNA reads as TGTGCCAGCAGCTTGACCAGGGGGGCCCGCCGGGGAAAACTGTTTTTT. As protein: CASSLTRGARRGKLFF.

This clonotype was detected a few times. The J gene is TRBJ2-3, the V gene TRBV7-2, with D perhaps matching TRBD1 or TRBD2 (5 bases each). The V gene lost 6 bases and the J gene lost 0 bases, with 13 bases spanning the gap. CDR1 and CDR2 from the germline V gene are SGHTA and FQGNSA. The length of the CDR3 is 15 residues. CDR3 coding DNA: TGTGCCAGCAGGGACCGGGACGGCAGCACAGATACGCAGTATTTT. Translated, it gives CASRDRDGSTDTQYF.